Below are 5 T cell receptor beta chains sequenced from a single sample in a study of blood T cell repertoires in COVID-19 (dated by TCRdb to the early 2020s). The library was generated by the immunoSEQ multiplex PCR assay. The immuneACCESS repertoire file appears here via TCRdb, limited to in-frame rearrangements. These files lack a portion of the clones; in checked studies, under half of the deficit traces to unresolved V genes, and the cause of the others is not known. The sample records roughly 250,000 clones, roughly four fifths of which are singletons. The top ten constitute approximately 4% of the sample. Material for sequencing was PBMCs or T cells enriched from blood (not recorded which). These receptors were collected from a woman between 40 and 50 years old who had been exposed to COVID-19.

The chain employs TRBV7-9 and TRBJ1-4; 9 positions match TRBD1. The V and J ends lost 6 bases and 5 bases, in that order; junction bases with no gene match: 10. CDR1 SEHNR and CDR2 FQNEAQ come from the germline V gene (reference sequence). The CDR3 length is 16 residues. CDR3 loop: CASRPGPDRGNEKLFF. DNA of the CDR3: TGTGCCAGCAGGCCCGGCCCGGACAGGGGAAATGAAAAACTGTTTTTT.

The J gene is TRBJ2-7, the V gene TRBV7-2, with D unresolved. Trimming stripped 5 bases from V and 7 bases from J, with 9 bases between. The CDR3 runs to 11 residues. The germline gives CDR1 SGHTA, CDR2 FQGNSA. The CDR3 DNA follows: TGTGCCAGCAGCGCATTAGATGAGCAGTACTTC. Protein sequence: CASSALDEQYF.

The gene calls are TRBV3-1 (or the pseudogene TRBV3-2) and TRBJ1-4, with 8 bases lining up with TRBD1. The V segment lost 7 bases and the J segment 3 bases; nucleotides outside the gene matches: 10. This CDR3 comprises 16 residues. From germline, CDR1 is LGHDT and CDR2 YNNKEL (reference sequence). The CDR3 sequence: CASTSGRGRPNEKLFF. DNA for the CDR3: TGTGCCAGCACCTCGGGCAGGGGGCGGCCTAATGAAAAACTGTTTTTT.

This chain joins TRBV27 and TRBJ2-7; D might be TRBD2 (6 bases). The germline V gene has CDR1 MNHEY and CDR2 SMNVEV (reference sequence). The CDR3 loop spans 17 amino acids. V lost 0 bases and J lost 0, with 15 bases in between. The CDR3 reads CASSLSISRTISYEQYF. In DNA form, the CDR3 reads TGTGCCAGCAGTTTATCGATATCGAGGACTATCTCCTACGAGCAGTACTTC.

J is TRBJ1-2 and V is TRBV12-3 or TRBV12-4; 7 bases align to TRBD1. CDR3 size: 12 residues. The V gene end was trimmed by 8 bases and the J gene end by 5 bases; junction bases not matched to a gene: 5. CDR3 bases: TGTGCCAGCCGTAGGGGGCCTTATGGCTACACCTTC. It encodes CASRRGPYGYTF.